The next 8 T cell receptor beta chains were all read from a single sample in a study of radiation and T cells in renal cell carcinoma. Generated by immunoSEQ multiplex PCR, the TCRdb table keeps only in-frame clones and is missing some. The data contain 150,000 or so clones, roughly 88% of them singletons. Time point in this sample: baseline pretreatment blood. Indicated treatment: 15 Gy SBRT to primary tumor, nephrectomy 4 weeks later. The sequenced sample was blood, obtained from a patient whose treatment included radiotherapy and nephrectomy. The receptors originated from a woman between 50 and 59 years old with renal cell carcinoma.

This clone appeared once. This chain uses TRBV4-1 with TRBJ2-2, with a weak D call TRBD2 (7 bases). V was pared by 3 bases and J by 0 bases, with 14 bases between. Germline V lookup: CDR1 MGHRA, CDR2 YSYEKL. The CDR3 contains 17 residues. The CDR3 loop reads CASSHRGGGANTGELFF. The CDR3 nucleotides read TGCGCCAGCAGCCATCGAGGAGGGGGGGCGAACACCGGGGAGCTGTTTTTT.

This clone was counted once. The chain couples TRBV6-1 to TRBJ1-6; D gene uncertain. CDR3 length equals 14 residues. Germline assignment: CDR1 MNHNS and CDR2 SASEGT. V lost 3 bases, J lost 8 bases, and 11 bases lay in between. CDR3 in amino acids: CASSEGYKDSPLHF. CDR3 bases: TGTGCCAGCAGTGAGGGTTATAAGGATTCACCCCTCCACTTT.

The genes are TRBV6-1 and TRBJ1-6, with 8 bases matching TRBD1. The germline CDR1 and CDR2 sequences are MNHNS and SASEGT. This CDR3 spans 14 amino acids. Trimming at V came to 6 bases and at J to 5 bases, leaving 3 bases not matched to a gene. CDR3 residues: CASSKTGDNSPLHF. The CDR3 nucleotides read TGTGCCAGCAGCAAGACAGGGGATAATTCACCCCTCCACTTT.

The CDR3 protein is CASSRGQGGPYEQYF. In nucleotides, the CDR3 is TGTGCCAGCAGCCGCGGACAGGGGGGCCCCTACGAGCAGTACTTC. This chain connects TRBV27 to TRBJ2-7; 10 bases are shared with TRBD1. The junction had 7 bases not matched to a gene; V was cut back by 6 bases and J by 2 bases. This CDR3 has 15 amino acids. Per the germline V gene, CDR1 is MNHEY and CDR2 is SMNVEV (reference sequence).

In its sample, this clone was seen a few times. The chain couples TRBV6-1 to TRBJ1-2; D gene unclear. This CDR3 has 12 residues. V lost 0 bases, J lost 5 bases, and 4 bases lay in between. Germline V CDR1 and CDR2: MNHNS, SASEGT. This chain's CDR3 is CASSEAGYGYTF. CDR3 sequence (DNA): TGTGCCAGCAGTGAAGCTGGGTATGGCTACACCTTC.

The rearrangement joins TRBV15 to TRBJ2-1, with D tentatively TRBD2 (5 bases). The CDR3 totals 17 residues. Germline loops: CDR1 LNHNV, CDR2 YYDKDF (reference sequence). The ends were cut back, 5 bases at V and 6 bases at J, with 23 bases in the middle. Written as DNA, the CDR3 is TGTGCCACCAGCTCTCGAGTGGTGCTAGGAGGTCCCAATGAGCAGTTCTTC. Encoded protein: CATSSRVVLGGPNEQFF.

This clone appeared once. The V gene is TRBV18, the J gene TRBJ1-4, with D maybe TRBD1 (5 bases). Trimming left V 3 bases short and J 8 bases short, with 10 bases between. There are 13 residues in the CDR3. CDR1 is KGHSH, CDR2 LQKENI, per germline. This CDR3 reads CASSPQGGEKLFF. In nucleotides, the CDR3 is TGTGCCAGCTCACCCCAGGGAGGGGAAAAACTGTTTTTT.

This clone has just a few counts. This chain joins TRBV9 and TRBJ1-1, with D possibly being TRBD1 (5 bases). The CDR3 runs 14 residues. Germline V gives CDR1 SGDLS, CDR2 YYNGEE. Trimming cost V 3 bases and J 2 bases, with 11 bases left between them. CDR3 DNA sequence: TGTGCCAGCAGCGCGCTCCAGGGAAACACTGAAGCTTTCTTT. Translated: CASSALQGNTEAFF.